This T cell receptor beta chain emerged from a study of identifying expanded T cells in peripheral blood. After removal of 6 bases from V and 7 bases from J, the junction contained 7 bases not matched to a gene. The CDR3 extends over 15 amino acids. Germline V lookup: CDR1 MNHEY, CDR2 SVGAGI. This clone was recorded only once. The method was immunoSEQ multiplex PCR; TCRdb's version includes in-frame clones alone and lacks a portion of them. The sample has 100,000 to 110,000 clones, roughly 88% seen once. Sequenced: blood. The sequence came from a person aged 18 to 75 in good health. V gene TRBV6-5 combines with J gene TRBJ1-5; TRBD1 agrees at 12 bases. The CDR3, as DNA: TGTGCCAGCAGGGGGACAGGGGGCGTCTGGCAGCCCCAGCATTTT. It yields the protein CASRGTGGVWQPQHF.